The next 17 T cell receptor beta chains were all read from a single sample in a study of blood T cells in healthy people across ages (dated by TCRdb to the mid-2010s). To prepare the library, 5' RACE was applied. Reads for this sample came from an Illumina HiSeq 2500. A second PCR of about 6 to 12 cycles was run with a J-beta primer mix and a sample-barcoded 5' primer. TCRdb reprocessing: public reads trimmed at Q25 with fastp, clones called with MiXCR, in-frame beta chains kept. CDR3 protein duplicates are merged, each entry listing the most common genes and DNA. The sample records about 320,000 distinct CDR3 sequences, 27% of which are singletons. 25% to 35% of the sample lies in the top ten. Sequenced sample: blood. The receptors come from a woman aged 70-85 years in good health.

In regard to this clonotype: One end of the junction varies from germline; a read error may be responsible. The V and J genes are TRBV7-2 and TRBJ2-5; TRBD2 matches 13 bases. CDR1 and CDR2 from the germline V gene are SGHTA and FQGNSA. The CDR3 is made up of 16 amino acids. This CDR3 reads CASSNTLAGGQEAQYF. The CDR3 DNA is TGTGCCAGCAGCAACACACTAGCGGGGGGGCAAGAGGCCCAGTACTTC.

This clonotype has at least ten counts. The rearrangement links TRBV14 to TRBJ2-1; no clear D gene. The CDR3 length is 15 residues. Germline CDR1 and CDR2: SGHDN and FVKESK. V dropped 2 bases and J dropped 0 bases, with 8 bases sitting between them. CDR3 DNA sequence: TGTGCCAGCAGCCAACGTGAAAGCTCCTACAATGAGCAGTTCTTC. Amino acid sequence: CASSQRESSYNEQFF.

In DNA form, the CDR3 reads TGTGCCAGCAGCCGCCACGGGGTAAACACTGAAGCTTTCTTT. It is translated as CASSRHGVNTEAFF. V gene TRBV12-3 or TRBV12-4 combines with J gene TRBJ1-1; no firm D call. The CDR3 is 14 residues long. V gave up 6 bases and J gave up 2 bases, with 13 bases separating them.

As concerns this clonotype: A read error may be the cause here, since a much bigger clone is one base away. V and J are TRBV7-2 and TRBJ2-4; D might be TRBD2 (5 bases). Looked up from germline, CDR1 is SGHTA and CDR2 is FQGNSA. The CDR3 has 14 residues. Trimming removed 2 bases from V and 8 bases from J, with 13 bases in between. CDR3 sequence reads: CASSLSRGRDIQYF. Here the CDR3 DNA reads TGTGCCAGCAGCTTATCCCGGGGAAGGGACATTCAGTACTTC.

This clonotype was seen more than once but under ten times. This sequence joins TRBV12-3 or TRBV12-4 and TRBJ2-1; the match to TRBD2 covers 11 bases. J was trimmed by 4 bases and V by 3 bases; bases with no gene match: 17. This CDR3 is built from 20 residues. CDR3 DNA sequence: TGTGCCAGCAGTTTGGCCCGGGCTAGCGGGAGGCCCCAGCAATACAATGAGCAGTTCTTC. This codes for CASSLARASGRPQQYNEQFF.

The chain recombines TRBV5-1 with TRBJ1-1; 8 bases line up with TRBD1. The germline V gene has CDR1 SGHRS and CDR2 YFSETQ. This CDR3 has 17 amino acids. Losses at the gene ends were 4 bases for V and 5 bases for J; bases not matched to a gene: 16. The CDR3 loop reads CASSERTGKVIGTEAFF. The CDR3 coding sequence is TGCGCCAGCAGCGAACGGACAGGGAAGGTTATAGGGACTGAAGCTTTCTTT.

This clonotype was observed a few times. This CDR3 reads CASSLFGGSRCNEQFF. CDR3 in DNA: TGTGCCAGCAGCTTATTCGGTGGGAGTCGATGCAATGAGCAGTTCTTC. The V and J genes are TRBV7-9 and TRBJ2-1; D is possibly TRBD2 (5 bases). Germline loops: CDR1 SEHNR, CDR2 FQNEAQ (reference sequence). The length of the CDR3 is 16 residues. Deletions cut 2 bases from V and 6 bases from J, with 17 bases between. The full variable domain, completed using reference TRBV7-9 and TRBJ2-1, is DTGVSQNPRHKITKRGQNVTFRCDPISEHNRLYWYRQTLGQGPEFLTYFQNEAQLEKSRLLSDRFSAERPKGSFSTLEIQRTEQGDSAMYLCASSLFGGSRCNEQFFGPGTRLTVL.

This clonotype was observed a few times. The rearrangement uses TRBV12-3 or TRBV12-4 and TRBJ2-5; possible D gene TRBD1, 6 bases. This CDR3 has 12 residues. V was clipped by 4 bases and J by 6 bases, with 9 bases between them. CDR3 residues: CASSSRGQTQYF. DNA of the CDR3: TGTGCCAGCAGTTCCAGGGGTCAGACCCAGTACTTC.

This clonotype was counted between two and nine times. The J gene is TRBJ2-7, the V gene TRBV12-3 or TRBV12-4; 7 bases align to TRBD1. Trimming removed 5 bases from V and 3 bases from J; junction bases left unmatched: 13. This CDR3 has 16 amino acids. In nucleotides, the CDR3 is TGTGCCAGCAGTCCACAAAACAGGGGCGGCAACTACGAGCAGTACTTC. Its translation is CASSPQNRGGNYEQYF.

The chain is built from TRBV5-1 and TRBJ2-5, with D possibly matching TRBD2 (5 bases). This CDR3 contains 14 residues. With 3 bases removed from V and 4 bases from J, the gap between germline ends came to 13 bases. Germline V lookup: CDR1 SGHRS, CDR2 YFSETQ. CDR3 sequence (DNA): TGCGCCAGCAGCTCGAGGGTAGCTGTAGAGACCCAGTACTTC. Translating it yields CASSSRVAVETQYF.

The rearrangement links TRBV18 to TRBJ2-6; 8 bases are shared with TRBD1. The CDR3 is 17 amino acids. Germline CDR1 and CDR2: KGHSH and LQKENI. The V segment lost 2 bases and the J segment 1 base; nucleotides outside the gene matches: 4. The DNA of the CDR3 is TGTGCCAGCTCACCAGGGACAGGAGGTTCTGGGGCCAACGTCCTGACTTTC. This sequence encodes CASSPGTGGSGANVLTF.

This clonotype was counted only a few times. This sequence joins TRBV10-2 and TRBJ2-7, with a tentative D call TRBD1 (6 bases). The CDR3 contains 14 residues. Germline V gene sequence: CDR1 WSHSY, CDR2 SAAADI. V lost 6 bases and J lost 0, with 12 bases in between. The CDR3 loop is CASRSGTNSYEQYF. The CDR3 DNA reads TGCGCCAGCAGGTCCGGGACAAACTCCTACGAGCAGTACTTC.

This clonotype has ten or more counts. The CDR3 nucleotides read TGCAGCGTTGTACAGAACTACGAGCAGTACTTC. Residues: CSVVQNYEQYF. The chain carries TRBV29-1 and TRBJ2-7; D is unclear. The CDR3 contains 11 residues. V shed 4 bases and J shed 3 bases, with 7 bases lying between them. Germline loops: CDR1 SQVTM, CDR2 ANQGSEA.

Many counts were recorded for this clonotype. The rearrangement links TRBV12-3 or TRBV12-4 to TRBJ2-3, with D possibly matching TRBD2 (6 bases). The CDR3 has 15 amino acids. Trimming pared 6 bases from V and 3 bases from J, leaving 16 bases between. The CDR3 protein is CASSHGLLSTDTQYF. The CDR3 coding sequence is TGTGCCAGCAGCCATGGACTATTATCTACAGATACGCAGTATTTT.

Comments on this clonotype: One junction end does not reproduce the germline sequence, and a read error may be involved. The chain links TRBV11-2 to TRBJ2-5; the D is unclear. The CDR3 length is 13 residues. In germline, CDR1 is SGHAT, CDR2 FQNNGV. CDR3 nucleotide sequence: TGTGCCAGCAGCTTCGCTGTCCAGGAGACCCAGCACTTC. Protein sequence: CASSFAVQETQHF.

This clonotype was counted between two and nine times. This rearrangement joins TRBV6-4 to TRBJ1-4; D remains ambiguous. With 1 base removed from V and 3 bases from J, the gap between germline ends came to 12 bases. Germline lookup yields CDR1 MRHNA and CDR2 SNTAGT. The CDR3 extends over 16 amino acids. CDR3 DNA: TGTGCCAGCAGTGACTGGGCAAAGGGAGCTAATGAAAAACTGTTTTTT. It codes for CASSDWAKGANEKLFF.

This clonotype was detected ten times or more. V gene TRBV15 combines with J gene TRBJ2-5; no clear D gene. CDR3 length: 14 residues. Germline CDR1 is LNHNV and CDR2 is YYDKDF (reference sequence). V lost 0 bases and J lost 5, with 10 bases in between. The CDR3 sequence: CATSREDVGETQYF. The CDR3, as DNA: TGTGCCACCAGCAGAGAAGATGTGGGGGAGACCCAGTACTTC.